Presented here are 14 T cell receptor beta chains from one specimen sequenced in a study of T cell repertoires in cytomegalovirus infection. These receptors' targets are unknown. TCRdb recomputed calls from the reads with MiXCR, one row per CDR3 protein. The data show approximately 910,000 distinct CDR3 sequences, about 33% seen once. This specimen consisted of cultured CD8+ T cells from PBMCs, obtained from culture after CMV antigen stimulation. The receptors derive from a human donor in good health (CMV status not recorded). Some clones in this sample may be carry-over from other donors' samples.

The V and J genes are TRBV29-1 and TRBJ1-1, with 7 bases aligning to TRBD1. Germline values: CDR1 SQVTM, CDR2 ANQGSEA. CDR3 length: 11 amino acids. The ends lost 6 bases at V and 6 bases at J; junction bases unmatched: 4. The CDR3: CSVVQGPEAFF. CDR3 sequence (DNA): TGCAGCGTCGTACAGGGGCCTGAAGCTTTCTTT.

This sequence joins TRBV27 and TRBJ1-2; D possibly corresponds to TRBD1 (5 bases). This CDR3 is 14 amino acids long. Trimming stripped 3 bases from V and 10 bases from J, with 18 bases between. Germline CDR1 reads MNHEY; CDR2 reads SMNVEV (reference sequence). The CDR3 sequence is CASSFLDSWHDYTF. For the CDR3, the DNA is TGTGCCAGCAGTTTCCTCGACAGTTGGCATGACTACACCTTC.

This rearrangement joins TRBV5-1 to TRBJ2-1; 10 nucleotides match TRBD1. The germline V gene has CDR1 SGHRS and CDR2 YFSETQ. V trimming: 1 base; J trimming: 8 bases; junction bases outside the gene matches: 9. CDR3 length: 16 residues. The CDR3: CASSLWKGQGFDEQFF. The DNA of the CDR3 is TGCGCCAGCAGCTTGTGGAAGGGACAGGGGTTCGATGAGCAGTTCTTC.

This clonotype showed up many times. The chain is built from TRBV7-8 and TRBJ2-4, with D possibly TRBD2 on 5 matching bases. Germline values: CDR1 SGHVS, CDR2 FQNEAQ. The CDR3 has 16 residues. Trimming removed 5 bases at V and 8 bases at J, with 22 bases between. The CDR3 protein is CASSPEDVLGLDIQYF. The CDR3 DNA reads as TGTGCCAGCAGCCCGGAGGACGTGTTAGGTTTAGACATTCAGTACTTC.

The chain recombines TRBV3-1 with TRBJ2-7; D gene ambiguous. This CDR3 contains 15 residues. V lost 0 bases, J lost 5 bases, and 14 bases lay in between. CDR1 and CDR2 from the germline V gene are LGHDT and YNNKEL (reference sequence). The CDR3 spells CASSQDLRRENEQYF. CDR3 DNA: TGTGCCAGCAGCCAAGATCTCAGACGCGAGAACGAGCAGTACTTC.

The chain combines TRBV27 with TRBJ1-2, with a tentative D call TRBD1 (6 bases). This CDR3 has 15 amino acids. The V end lost 5 bases, the J end lost 8 bases, and 21 bases lay between the germline ends. Germline-derived CDR1 and CDR2 are MNHEY and SMNVEV (reference sequence). The CDR3 DNA reads TGTGCCAGCAGTGCGCGGGGAGGGGGGAGACGCGGCTACACCTTC. This codes for CASSARGGGRRGYTF.

The table lists this clonotype with a few counts. The chain recombines TRBV6-8 with TRBJ1-2; D may be TRBD1 (5 bases). V lost 2 bases to trimming and J lost 3 bases, with 10 bases between them. The germline CDR1 and CDR2 sequences are MNHGY and SAAAGT. The CDR3 is 14 residues long. CDR3 residues: CASSYGGAHYGYTF. The DNA of the CDR3 is TGTGCCAGCAGTTACGGCGGGGCCCACTATGGCTACACCTTC.

This clonotype was recorded many times. The chain couples TRBV12-3 or TRBV12-4 to TRBJ1-1; D call uncertain. This CDR3 is built from 15 residues. V lost 4 bases and J 2 bases, leaving 14 bases between the germline ends. This chain's CDR3 is CASSSGLRTNTEAFF. The CDR3, as DNA: TGTGCCAGCAGTTCAGGCCTTAGGACCAACACTGAAGCTTTCTTT.

The J gene is TRBJ1-4, the V gene TRBV15, with D possibly matching TRBD1 (5 bases). The CDR3 has 14 amino acids. The germline V gene encodes CDR1 LNHNV and CDR2 YYDKDF (reference sequence). Trimming shortened V by 4 bases and J by 0 bases, and 6 bases separated the two germline ends. This chain's CDR3 is CATSKTATNEKLFF. The CDR3 DNA is TGTGCCACCAGCAAGACAGCAACTAATGAAAAACTGTTTTTT.

This clonotype was picked up one time. This chain links TRBV6-5 with TRBJ2-3; TRBD1 aligns across 9 bases. Germline CDR1 MNHEY, CDR2 SVGAGI. The CDR3 runs to 14 residues. V shed 5 bases and J 3 bases; nucleotides not matched to a gene: 3. CDR3 nucleotides: TGTGCCAGCAGTACCGGACAGGGGACAGATACGCAGTATTTT. As protein: CASSTGQGTDTQYF.

The chain links TRBV6-5 to TRBJ2-1; D gene ambiguous. The CDR3 covers 11 residues. The V gene lost 4 bases and the J gene lost 10 bases, with 8 bases spanning the gap. CDR1 MNHEY and CDR2 SVGAGI come from the germline V gene. The CDR3 DNA reads as TGTGCCAGCAGTTCGGATGGAGAGCAGTTCTTC. The encoded protein is CASSSDGEQFF.

The chain has TRBV7-2 and TRBJ2-7; tentatively, D is TRBD1 or TRBD2 (5 bases each). V was shortened by 5 bases and J by 8 bases, with 13 bases between the two germline ends. Germline CDR1 SGHTA, CDR2 FQGNSA. This CDR3 region has 12 residues. Here the CDR3 reads CASSPGPTQQYF. As DNA, the CDR3 is TGTGCCAGCAGCCCGGGACCTACACAGCAGTACTTC.

As to this clonotype: The germline gene is not matched at one end of the junction; a read error may be the cause. The CDR3 DNA is TGTGCCAGCGGCTTTGTCGCGGGGGCAGCCTACAATGAGCAGTTCTTC. It is translated as CASGFVAGAAYNEQFF. The chain links TRBV5-6 to TRBJ2-1; D possibly corresponds to TRBD2 (7 bases). The CDR3 has 16 amino acids. Germline CDR1 reads SGHDT; CDR2 reads YYEEEE.

In its sample, this clonotype was seen once. This sequence may be a read error, since a much larger clone differs from it by one base. The rearrangement uses TRBV6-6 and TRBJ2-7; D gene ambiguous. The CDR3 consists of 13 residues. CDR1 is MNHNY, CDR2 SVGAGI, per germline (reference sequence). Between the trimmed V and J ends, which lost 0 bases and 3 bases, there was a span of 6 bases. The CDR3 here is CASSYSILYEQYF. The CDR3 bases are TGTGCCAGCAGTTACTCGATACTCTACGAGCAGTACTTC.